Included here is one T cell receptor beta chain sequence, with context. Its antigen is still unknown. The sample holds no much larger clone one base away, and base qualities are not on file. Receptor amplification or capture employed PCR. The sample was run on an Illumina HiSeq 2500. To reduce PCR and sequencing biases, unique molecular identifiers were incorporated into the TCR beta cDNA libraries. Every 1 to 10 million input T cells yielded 500,000 or so cDNA molecules, meaning each molecule approximated one T cell. The patient libraries were prepared and sequenced with the same protocol used for the earlier healthy control dataset. Within a given batch, samples were prepared together, multiplexed and sequenced on the same HiSeq lane. As for the original processing: Raw barcoded reads were processed with MIGEC, discarding single-read molecular identifier groups before consensus assembly and CDR3 extraction. VDJtools was used for post-analysis of the clonotype tables, with diversity normalized by down-sampling every dataset to the smallest sample size. Repertoire overlap clustering matched CDR3 amino acid but not nucleotide sequences to correct batch-related cross-sample contamination. TCRdb reprocessed the public reads (quality trimming at Q25 with fastp, clone calling with MiXCR) and kept in-frame beta chains. One record per CDR3 amino acid sequence lists the most common genes and DNA. It is TCRdb's table, rather than the study itself, that gives the V and J calls and clone size. Within this sample are about 680,000 distinct CDR3 sequences, with approximately 59% of them counted one time only. Together, the top ten hold around 11% of the sample.

From the germline V gene, CDR1 is SGHTA and CDR2 is FQGNSA. Trimming takes 6 bases from V and 2 bases from J, and the germline ends sit 16 bases apart. CDR3 length: 15 amino acids, cysteine to phenylalanine. Kept here is only the CDR3 DNA, which spans 45 bases and is read in frame from base 1. TCR beta repertoires were profiled from peripheral blood of over 10 young patients with multiple sclerosis to demonstrate the VDJtools post-analysis software. The multiple sclerosis patients were children and adolescents ranging in age from roughly 6 to 16 years. This sample is drawn from a study of post-analysis software for immune sequencing data (dated by TCRdb to about 2015). The study in broad terms: The recorded disease courses included relapsing-remitting, secondary progressive and progressive-relapsing multiple sclerosis, and some patients had no subtype annotation. The patient repertoires were set against roughly eleven previously published healthy control repertoires from donors whose ages ranged from roughly 6 to 26 years. A subset of samples was prepared in parallel using single-end sample barcoding, then pooled and co-amplified after Illumina adapter ligation. Overall study results and their limits: The control group was slightly older than the multiple sclerosis patient group. Direct clustering with F measure revealed strong co-clustering of samples prepared in the same batch, which led to a batch-effect correction. Compared with controls, multiple sclerosis patients had significantly lower normalized Chao1 diversity, a finding suggesting substantial peripheral T-cell clonal expansion. Roughly 5 TRBV segments, including TRBV5-6, TRBV5-1 and TRBV20-1, were significantly more frequent in patients than controls.

Here the chain combines TRBV7-2 and TRBJ1-1, with TRBD1 tentatively as D gene (6 bases match). This sequence was found in a girl aged 2-10 years with multiple sclerosis. The material sequenced was blood. The DNA sequence is given as TGTGCCAGCAGTTTCGCTATGGGGGGCAACACTGAAGCTTTCTTT. Its translation is CASSFAMGGNTEAFF.